This passage covers 9 T cell receptor beta chains from one sample sequenced in a study of blood T cell repertoires in COVID-19. Clones were sequenced by immunoSEQ multiplex PCR, and TCRdb holds only the in-frame ones, with some missing. This sample yields over 65,000 clones, of which 75% to 90% are seen a single time; less than 9% belongs to the top ten. The specimen sequenced was peripheral blood. The receptors were gathered from a man aged 25 to 40 with acute or convalescent COVID-19.

This clone appeared a single time. CDR3 nucleotide sequence: TGTGCCAGCAGTCGCGCCCAGGGGGTGAACTACGAGCAGTACTTC. Translated: CASSRAQGVNYEQYF. The chain is built from TRBV6-5 and TRBJ2-7; 7 bases are a match to TRBD1. CDR3 length: 15 amino acids. CDR1 MNHEY and CDR2 SVGAGI come from the germline V gene. J lost 3 bases, V lost 5 bases, and 10 bases had no gene match.

CDR3 amino acids: CATRQGAPGLGEKLFF. For the CDR3, the DNA is TGTGCCACGAGACAGGGAGCTCCAGGGCTAGGTGAAAAACTGTTTTTT. This sequence joins TRBV19 and TRBJ1-4, with 7 bases matching TRBD1. Germline V lookup: CDR1 LNHDA, CDR2 SQIVND (reference sequence). The trim removed 10 bases at V and 7 bases at J, leaving 18 bases unmatched. This CDR3 has 16 amino acids.

The chain uses TRBV18 and TRBJ1-4; 11 bases agree with TRBD1. Germline values: CDR1 KGHSH, CDR2 LQKENI. The V and J ends lost 6 bases and 7 bases, in that order; junction bases with no gene match: 4. The CDR3 has 14 amino acids. The chain's CDR3 is CASSRDRGSEKLFF. DNA for the CDR3: TGTGCCAGCTCCCGGGACAGGGGGTCTGAAAAACTGTTTTTT.

The chain is built from TRBV30 and TRBJ2-2, with D maybe TRBD1 (5 bases). Germline V lookup: CDR1 GTSNPN, CDR2 SVGIG (reference sequence). This CDR3 is 12 amino acids long. V lost 7 bases, J lost 0 bases, and 6 bases lay in between. CDR3 loop: CALTANTGELFF. The CDR3, as DNA: TGTGCCTTGACAGCGAACACCGGGGAGCTGTTTTTT.

This chain links TRBV5-1 with TRBJ2-1; 14 nucleotides agree with TRBD2. V was clipped by 6 bases and J by 6 bases; unmatched bases: 5. From germline, CDR1 is SGHRS and CDR2 YFSETQ. This CDR3 has 15 residues. Written as DNA, the CDR3 is TGCGCCAGCACCACCGGGACTAGCGGGAGCAATGAGCAGTTCTTC. Its translation is CASTTGTSGSNEQFF.

This clone was seen repeatedly, ten times or more. The gene calls are TRBV4-3 and TRBJ2-1; no definite D call. Germline V gene lookup returns CDR1 LGHNA and CDR2 YSLEER. Between the trimmed V and J ends, which lost 0 bases and 4 bases, there was a span of 7 bases. This CDR3 contains 14 residues. CDR3 protein: CASSQDLEYNEQFF. The CDR3 bases are TGCGCCAGCAGCCAAGATTTAGAGTACAATGAGCAGTTCTTC.

This chain joins TRBV11-2 and TRBJ1-5; D might be TRBD1 (5 bases). CDR1 and CDR2 (germline): SGHAT, FQNNGV. This CDR3 has 15 amino acids. Trimming removed 5 bases from V and 0 bases from J, with 11 bases in between. The CDR3 bases are TGTGCCAGCAGCGGGGGGAGTCATAGCAATCAGCCCCAGCATTTT. This translates into CASSGGSHSNQPQHF.

V gene TRBV4-1 combines with J gene TRBJ2-5; 8 nucleotides agree with TRBD2. V gave up 0 bases and J gave up 8 bases; unmatched junction bases: 8. The CDR3 spans 15 residues. CDR1 and CDR2 from the germline V gene are MGHRA and YSYEKL. The CDR3 DNA reads TGCGCCAGCAGCCAAGATTCGGGAGCGGGAGATACCCAGTACTTC. Translated: CASSQDSGAGDTQYF.

V is TRBV9 and J is TRBJ2-1; 7 bases match TRBD1. This CDR3 has 14 residues. Germline V gives CDR1 SGDLS, CDR2 YYNGEE. Unmatched junction bases numbered 5, after V lost 0 bases and J lost 8 bases. The CDR3 here is CASSVGLGGHEQFF. CDR3 nucleotides: TGTGCCAGCAGCGTAGGGCTAGGGGGCCATGAGCAGTTCTTC.